This TCR beta chain was documented in a study of siplizumab effects on memory and regulatory T cells. Study-level results: The alloreactive clones that mapped to unstimulated subsets made up only a minor fraction. Relative to controls at roughly 27%, mappable alloreactive CD4+ clones exhibited a mean Treg-derived proportion of approximately 68% with siplizumab.

The CDR3 is made up of 14 amino acids. Deletions cut 7 bases from V and 4 bases from J, with 14 bases between. Germline V gene lookup returns CDR1 SGHNT and CDR2 YENEEA. The protocol was immunoSEQ multiplex PCR, while the TCRdb copy is restricted to in-frame clones and leaves out a portion. The profile covers tens of thousands of clones, with more than 85% appearing a single time and 6.5% to 8% taken by the ten largest. Notes on this clone: Its antigen is still unknown.

This receptor was identified in a human donor in good health. Sequences were obtained from CD8+ T cells sorted from blood. This chain joins TRBV11-3 and TRBJ2-1; possible D gene TRBD2, 6 bases. The CDR3 nucleotides read TGTGCCAGCACCCTTAGCGGAACTTACAATGAGCAGTTCTTC. Protein product: CASTLSGTYNEQFF.